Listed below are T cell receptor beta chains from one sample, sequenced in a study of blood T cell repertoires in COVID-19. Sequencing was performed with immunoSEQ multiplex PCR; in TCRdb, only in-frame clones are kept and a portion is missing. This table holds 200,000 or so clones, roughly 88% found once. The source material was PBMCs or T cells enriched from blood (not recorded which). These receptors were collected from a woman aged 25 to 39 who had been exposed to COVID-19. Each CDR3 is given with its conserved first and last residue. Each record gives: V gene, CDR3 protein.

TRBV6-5	CASSRGGTEAFF
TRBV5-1	CASSKGQGGYGYTF
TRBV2	CASSQGTGELVQPQHF
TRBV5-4	CASSWGGATEQFF
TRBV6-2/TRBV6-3	CASSYMTGYNEQFF
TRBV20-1	CSARAGKRAFF
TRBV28	CASRPTGLNEKLFF
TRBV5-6	CASSLGPGTGYGYTF
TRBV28	CASSVGTHQETQYF
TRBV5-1	CASRENSGRAFNEQFF
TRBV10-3	CAISESTGNTEAFF
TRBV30	CAWTIYEQYF
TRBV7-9	CASSLDSGWAYGYTF
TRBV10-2	CASRLSGGATNEKLFF
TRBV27	CASSLRRGDTQYF
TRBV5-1	CASSSKDRGRSTQYF
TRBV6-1	CASSEAFLGGLAGEQYF
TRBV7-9	CASSLAGGSYEQYF
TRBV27	CASRLAGGPGEQYF
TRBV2	CASKPGQGPSFNYGYTF
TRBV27	CASTPFPLSRTYEQYF
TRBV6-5	CASSLLRDEKLFF
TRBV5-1	CASSFGTSEYNEQFF
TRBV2	CASLRTSVHNEQFF
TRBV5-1	CASSRHPMDRVSYGYTF
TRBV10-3	CATRGNRESNQPQHF
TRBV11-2	CASSSQGFSEAFF
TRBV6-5	CASSYFGTSSAEQFF
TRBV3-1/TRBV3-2	CASSQTGITGNTIYF
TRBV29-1	CSVTGTGNTIYF
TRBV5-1	CASSILPADTQYF
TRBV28	CASIPTASGKIQYF
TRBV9	CASSVDIGTSGGNNEQFF
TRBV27	CASSTEAGVLYEQYF
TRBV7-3	CASSFIGTRDPGELFF
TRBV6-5	CASSQGQTNTGELFF
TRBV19	CATRYSKNQPQHF
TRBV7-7	CASSPGDGSYNEQFF
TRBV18	CASSRGPATNEKLFF
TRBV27	CASSLGRELVTGELFF
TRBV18	CASSPVTNWGLAGEEDSYNEQFF
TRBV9	CASSVVQGADTQYF
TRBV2	CASSDGAASANEQYF
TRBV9	CASSGRKDRAGNTIYF
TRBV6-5	CASRQGPETEAFF
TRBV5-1	CASSVGGGSIELGNWNEQFF
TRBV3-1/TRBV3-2	CASSLLGPFYEQYF
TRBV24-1	CATSDLQETGGREQYF
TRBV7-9	CASRSTTHYEQYF
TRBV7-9	CASSLGTGSETQYF
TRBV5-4	CASSVAGAPDTQYF
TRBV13	CASSLGQMRSTEAFF
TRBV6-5	CASTLTGGGTEAFF